Presented here are 2 T cell receptor beta chains from one specimen sequenced in a study of spatial heterogeneity in lung cancer. Time point defined: sample taken at primary tumor resection. Overall study results and limits: Higher tumor mutation counts went along with higher counts of expanded intratumoral alpha and beta TCRs.

TCRdb recomputed calls from the 5' RACE reads with MiXCR, one row per CDR3 protein. The data show some 25,000 distinct CDR3 sequences, about 7.6% seen once. Their target antigens are unknown. The sequences come from lung tumor tissue, collected at surgery. The receptors derive from a male donor with early-stage non-small cell lung cancer.

V usage is TRBV20-1 and J usage is TRBJ1-2; D not certain. The germline V gene has CDR1 DFQATT and CDR2 SNEGSKA (reference sequence). The V gene lost 4 bases and the J gene lost 2 bases, with 11 bases spanning the gap. This CDR3 comprises 13 residues. CDR3 amino acids: CSAKEAKNYGYTF. CDR3 DNA: TGCAGTGCTAAGGAGGCGAAGAACTATGGCTACACCTTC.

This clonotype qualifies as medium-sized. The chain combines TRBV6-2 or TRBV6-3 with TRBJ2-1, with D possibly TRBD1 on 5 matching bases. This CDR3 has 15 residues. CDR1 and CDR2 (germline): MNHEY, SVGEGT. V lost 6 bases to trimming and J lost 1 base, with 13 bases between them. In DNA, the CDR3 is TGTGCCAGCAGCCGCGCAGGGCAGTCCTACAATGAGCAGTTCTTC. Its translation: CASSRAGQSYNEQFF.